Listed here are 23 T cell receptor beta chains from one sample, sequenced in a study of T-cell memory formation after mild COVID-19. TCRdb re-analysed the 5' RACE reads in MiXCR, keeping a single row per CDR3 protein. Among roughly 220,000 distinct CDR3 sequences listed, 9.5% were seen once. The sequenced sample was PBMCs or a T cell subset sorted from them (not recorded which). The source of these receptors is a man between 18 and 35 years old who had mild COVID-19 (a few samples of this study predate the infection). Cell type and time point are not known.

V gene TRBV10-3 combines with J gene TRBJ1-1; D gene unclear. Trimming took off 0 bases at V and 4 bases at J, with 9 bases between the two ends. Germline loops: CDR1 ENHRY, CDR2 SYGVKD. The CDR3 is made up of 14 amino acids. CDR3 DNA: TGTGCCATCAGTGAGTCGCGGACCACCACTGAAGCTTTCTTT. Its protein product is CAISESRTTTEAFF.

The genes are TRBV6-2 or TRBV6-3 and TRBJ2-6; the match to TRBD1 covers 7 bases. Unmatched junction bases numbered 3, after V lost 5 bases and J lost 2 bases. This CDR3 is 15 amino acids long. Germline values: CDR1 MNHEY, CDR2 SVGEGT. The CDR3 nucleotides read TGTGCCAGCAGTGCAGGGGGTGCTGGGGCCAACGTCCTGACTTTC. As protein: CASSAGGAGANVLTF.

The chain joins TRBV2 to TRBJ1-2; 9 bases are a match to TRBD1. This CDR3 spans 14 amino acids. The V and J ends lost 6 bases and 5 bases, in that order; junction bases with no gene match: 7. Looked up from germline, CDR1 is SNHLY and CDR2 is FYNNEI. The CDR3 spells CASRRTGAGYGYTF. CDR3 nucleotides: TGTGCCAGCAGGAGGACAGGGGCTGGTTATGGCTACACCTTC. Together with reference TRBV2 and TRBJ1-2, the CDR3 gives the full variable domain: EPEVTQTPSHQVTQMGQEVILRCVPISNHLYFYWYRQILGQKVEFLVSFYNNEISEKSEIFDDQFSVERPDGSNFTLKIRSTKLEDSAMYFCASRRTGAGYGYTFGSGTRLTVV.

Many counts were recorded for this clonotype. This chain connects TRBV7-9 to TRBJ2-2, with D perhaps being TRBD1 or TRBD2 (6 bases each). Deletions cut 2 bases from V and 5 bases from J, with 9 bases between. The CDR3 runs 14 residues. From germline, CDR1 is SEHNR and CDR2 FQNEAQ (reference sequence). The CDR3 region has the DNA TGTGCCAGCAGCTTAAGGGGGGCGACCGGGGAGCTGTTTTTT. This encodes CASSLRGATGELFF.

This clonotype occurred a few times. The CDR3 nucleotides read TGTGCCAGCAGCTTCCTGGACGGTGAAAAACTGTTTTTT. Translating it yields CASSFLDGEKLFF. The V gene is TRBV5-6, the J gene TRBJ1-4, with D uncertain. Germline V gene sequence: CDR1 SGHDT, CDR2 YYEEEE. V was trimmed by 2 bases and J by 7 bases, leaving 9 bases between them. The CDR3 is made up of 13 amino acids.

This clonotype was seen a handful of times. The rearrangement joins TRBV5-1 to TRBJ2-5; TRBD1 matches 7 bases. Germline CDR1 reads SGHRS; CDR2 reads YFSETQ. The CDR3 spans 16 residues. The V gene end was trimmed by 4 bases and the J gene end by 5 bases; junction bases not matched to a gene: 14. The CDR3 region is CASSPMLRQGAETQYF. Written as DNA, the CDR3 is TGCGCCAGCAGCCCGATGTTACGACAGGGCGCGGAGACCCAGTACTTC.

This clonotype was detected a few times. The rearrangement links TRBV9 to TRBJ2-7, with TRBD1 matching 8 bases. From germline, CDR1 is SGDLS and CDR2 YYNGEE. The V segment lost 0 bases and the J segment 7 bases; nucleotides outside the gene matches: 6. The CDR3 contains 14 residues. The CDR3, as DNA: TGTGCCAGCAGCGTAGGGCAGGGGGCTCGGGAGCAGTACTTC. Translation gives CASSVGQGAREQYF.

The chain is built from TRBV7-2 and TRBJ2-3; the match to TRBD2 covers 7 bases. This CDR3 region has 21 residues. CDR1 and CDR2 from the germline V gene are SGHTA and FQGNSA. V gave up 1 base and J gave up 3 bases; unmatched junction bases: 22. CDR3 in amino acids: CASSLVASGPALALRTDTQYF. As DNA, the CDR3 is TGTGCCAGCAGCTTAGTAGCCTCGGGCCCCGCACTAGCGTTGAGGACAGATACGCAGTATTTT.

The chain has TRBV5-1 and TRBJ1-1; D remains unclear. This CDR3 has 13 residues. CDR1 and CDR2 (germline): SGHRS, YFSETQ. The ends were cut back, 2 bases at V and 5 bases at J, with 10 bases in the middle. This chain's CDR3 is CASSLTQETEAFF. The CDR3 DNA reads TGCGCCAGCAGCTTAACCCAGGAGACTGAAGCTTTCTTT.

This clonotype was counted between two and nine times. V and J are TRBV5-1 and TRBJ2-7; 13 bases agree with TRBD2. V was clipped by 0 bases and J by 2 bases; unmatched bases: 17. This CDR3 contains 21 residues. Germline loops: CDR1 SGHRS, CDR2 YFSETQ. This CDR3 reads CASSLGDRGSLLAGGTYEQYF. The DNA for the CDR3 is TGCGCCAGCAGCTTGGGAGACAGGGGATCCCTACTAGCGGGGGGGACCTACGAGCAGTACTTC.

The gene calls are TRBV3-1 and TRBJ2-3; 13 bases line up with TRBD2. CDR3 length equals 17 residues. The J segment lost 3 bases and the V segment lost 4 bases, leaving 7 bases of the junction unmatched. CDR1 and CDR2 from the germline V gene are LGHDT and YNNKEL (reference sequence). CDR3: CASSLWTSGGRTDTQYF. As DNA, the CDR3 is TGTGCCAGCAGCCTTTGGACTAGCGGGGGAAGGACAGATACGCAGTATTTT.

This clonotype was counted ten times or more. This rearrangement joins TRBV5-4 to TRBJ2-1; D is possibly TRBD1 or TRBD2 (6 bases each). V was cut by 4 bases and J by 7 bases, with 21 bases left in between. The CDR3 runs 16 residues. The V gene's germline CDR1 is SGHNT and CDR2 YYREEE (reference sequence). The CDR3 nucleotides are TGTGCCAGCAGCCGTCTAACGGGGGCGCATACTAATGAGCAGTTCTTC. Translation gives CASSRLTGAHTNEQFF.

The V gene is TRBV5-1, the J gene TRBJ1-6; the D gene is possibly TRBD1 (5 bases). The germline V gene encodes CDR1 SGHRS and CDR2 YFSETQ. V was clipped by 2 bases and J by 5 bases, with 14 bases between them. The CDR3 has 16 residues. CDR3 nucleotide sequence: TGCGCCAGCAGCTTAGGGGTAATCGGAAATAATTCACCCCTCCACTTT. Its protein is CASSLGVIGNNSPLHF.

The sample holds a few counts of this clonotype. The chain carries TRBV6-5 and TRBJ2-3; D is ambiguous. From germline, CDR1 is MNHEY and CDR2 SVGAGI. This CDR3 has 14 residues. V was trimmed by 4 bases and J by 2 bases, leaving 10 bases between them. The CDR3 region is CASSSPLYTDTQYF. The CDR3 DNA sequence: TGTGCCAGCAGTTCCCCCCTTTACACAGATACGCAGTATTTT.

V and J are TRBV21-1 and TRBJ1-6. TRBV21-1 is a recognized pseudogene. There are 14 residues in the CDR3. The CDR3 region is CASSRRRGNSPLHF. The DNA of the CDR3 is TGTGCCAGCAGCCGTCGGAGGGGCAATTCACCCCTCCACTTT.

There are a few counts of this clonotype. CDR3 sequence: CATPSSGANVLTF. The DNA of the CDR3 is TGTGCCACTCCCAGCTCTGGGGCCAACGTCCTGACTTTC. The V gene is TRBV24-1, the J gene TRBJ2-6; D uncertain. Trimming pared 10 bases from V and 0 bases from J, leaving 6 bases between. The CDR3 is 13 amino acids. The germline gives CDR1 KGHDR, CDR2 SFDVKD.

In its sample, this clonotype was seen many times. The DNA for the CDR3 is TGTGCCAGCAGTGCCGCACCCCGGACTGAAGCTTTCTTT. It yields the protein CASSAAPRTEAFF. V gene TRBV2 combines with J gene TRBJ1-1; D not resolved. The germline V and J ends were trimmed by 4 bases and 5 bases, with 11 bases remaining between them. There are 13 residues in the CDR3. CDR1 is SNHLY, CDR2 FYNNEI, per germline.

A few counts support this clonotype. The CDR3 region is CASSLTPPRGYTF. The CDR3 DNA reads TGTGCCAGCAGCCTAACCCCCCCCCGGGGCTACACCTTC. The chain recombines TRBV7-9 with TRBJ1-2; no clear D gene. The CDR3 runs to 13 residues. Looked up from germline, CDR1 is SEHNR and CDR2 is FQNEAQ (reference sequence). V dropped 5 bases and J dropped 8 bases, with 15 bases sitting between them.

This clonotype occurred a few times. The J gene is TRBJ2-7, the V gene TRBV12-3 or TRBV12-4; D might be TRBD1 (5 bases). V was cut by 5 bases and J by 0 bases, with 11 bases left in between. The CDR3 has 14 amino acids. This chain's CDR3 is CASSPPDISYEQYF. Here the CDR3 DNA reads TGTGCCAGCAGTCCTCCGGACATCTCCTACGAGCAGTACTTC.

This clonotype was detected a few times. CDR3 in amino acids: CASRQGVTYNEQFF. The CDR3 coding sequence is TGCGCCAGCAGGCAGGGGGTTACCTACAATGAGCAGTTCTTC. The chain joins TRBV5-1 to TRBJ2-1, with TRBD1 identical over 7 bases. In germline, CDR1 is SGHRS, CDR2 YFSETQ. The CDR3 loop spans 14 amino acids. The V segment lost 5 bases and the J segment 2 bases; nucleotides outside the gene matches: 4.

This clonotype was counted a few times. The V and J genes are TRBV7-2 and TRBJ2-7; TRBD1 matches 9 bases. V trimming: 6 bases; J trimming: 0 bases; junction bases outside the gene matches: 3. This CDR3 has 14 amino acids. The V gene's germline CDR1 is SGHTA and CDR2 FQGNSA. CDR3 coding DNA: TGTGCCAGCAGTCAGGACAGGGGCTCCTACGAGCAGTACTTC. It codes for CASSQDRGSYEQYF.

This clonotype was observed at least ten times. The DNA for the CDR3 is TGCAGCGTTGAAATTGGGAACCAGCCCCAGCATTTT. Its protein is CSVEIGNQPQHF. The V call is TRBV29-1, the J call TRBJ1-5; D gene uncertain. There are 12 residues in the CDR3. Trimming pared 2 bases from V and 7 bases from J, leaving 9 bases between. Looked up from germline, CDR1 is SQVTM and CDR2 is ANQGSEA.

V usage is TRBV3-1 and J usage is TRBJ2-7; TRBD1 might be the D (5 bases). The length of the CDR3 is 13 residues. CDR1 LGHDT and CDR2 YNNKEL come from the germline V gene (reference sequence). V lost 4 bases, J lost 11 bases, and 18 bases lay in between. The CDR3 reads CASSLQGVREKYF. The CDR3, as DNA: TGTGCCAGCAGCCTCCAAGGGGTCCGTGAGAAGTACTTC.